The rows below give T cell receptor beta chains drawn from one sample of a study of blood T cell repertoires in COVID-19. Using immunoSEQ multiplex PCR, the repertoire was profiled, and TCRdb retains in-frame clones only, with some absent. The repertoire holds 88,000 or so clones, with approximately 85% as singletons. What was sequenced was peripheral blood. The source is a man aged 60 to 75 with acute or convalescent COVID-19. CDR3s include the opening cysteine and the closing phenylalanine or tryptophan. D genes are given only for firm matches. The size of a clone is reported for some rows only, either as once, few or many, or as a class for expanded clones.

TRBV30	TRBJ2-3	NA	TRBD1	CAGSLGRTGLDTQYF	TGTGCCGGCAGCCTTGGGCGGACAGGACTAGATACGCAGTATTTT
TRBV4-1	TRBJ2-2	NA	NA	CASSQQQRQIARQDGELFF	TGCGCCAGCAGCCAACAACAACGACAGATCGCACGACAGGACGGGGAGCTGTTTTTT
TRBV6-1	TRBJ2-7	NA	TRBD1	CASSARSYWDSSYEQYF	TGTGCCAGCAGTGCCAGGTCGTACTGGGACAGCTCCTACGAGCAGTACTTC
TRBV21-1	TRBJ2-5	NA	NA	CASSKMGAGGPQETQYF	TGTGCCAGCAGCAAAATGGGGGCGGGAGGGCCACAAGAGACCCAGTACTTC
TRBV3-1/TRBV3-2	TRBJ2-1	NA	TRBD2	CASSQFRGGAYNEQFF	TGTGCCAGCAGCCAGTTTCGCGGGGGGGCCTACAATGAGCAGTTCTTC
TRBV5-4	TRBJ2-3	NA	TRBD1	CASSPGQGTDTQYF	TGTGCCAGCAGCCCTGGACAGGGTACAGATACGCAGTATTTT
TRBV6-2/TRBV6-3	TRBJ2-2	NA	TRBD1	CASSLTGGPTGELFF	TGTGCCAGCAGTTTGACAGGGGGCCCCACCGGGGAGCTGTTTTTT
TRBV3-1/TRBV3-2	TRBJ2-1	NA	TRBD2	CASSHFSGRRSYNEQFF	TGTGCCAGCAGCCACTTTAGCGGGAGGAGGTCCTACAATGAGCAGTTCTTC
TRBV30	TRBJ2-3	few	NA	CAWSVQDTQYF	TGTGCCTGGAGTGTTCAGGATACGCAGTATTTT
TRBV7-3	TRBJ2-1	NA	TRBD2	CASSRTTGLAGANEQFF	TGTGCCAGCAGCCGAACGACGGGACTAGCGGGGGCCAATGAGCAGTTCTTC
TRBV19	TRBJ2-1	NA	TRBD2	CASRTSGGAGEQFF	TGTGCCAGTAGGACTAGCGGGGGGGCGGGTGAGCAGTTCTTC
TRBV7-6	TRBJ1-5	NA	TRBD1	CASSRSDRAYQPQHF	TGTGCCAGCAGCCGGTCGGACAGGGCGTATCAGCCCCAGCATTTT
TRBV7-8	TRBJ2-7	once	TRBD1	CASRPGTVSYEQYF	TGTGCCAGCAGACCCGGGACAGTTTCCTACGAGCAGTACTTC
TRBV18	TRBJ1-2	once	TRBD1	CASSRTGDAKIAFDGYTF	TGTGCCAGCTCACGGACAGGGGACGCCAAAATCGCTTTCGATGGCTACACCTTC
TRBV30	TRBJ1-2	NA	NA	CAWSVRGSGYTF	TGTGCCTGGAGTGTGCGGGGTAGTGGCTACACCTTC
TRBV6-5	TRBJ1-2	NA	TRBD1	CASSWTGGGYTF	TGTGCCAGCAGTTGGACAGGGGGAGGCTACACCTTC
TRBV7-2	TRBJ1-1	NA	NA	CASSPSKGVAEAFF	TGTGCCAGCAGCCCCAGCAAAGGGGTGGCTGAAGCTTTCTTT
TRBV10-3	TRBJ2-7	NA	NA	CAISRGGTNYEQYF	TGTGCCATCTCCCGAGGCGGCACCAACTACGAGCAGTACTTC
TRBV9	TRBJ2-2	few	TRBD1	CASRWGQGSTGELFF	TGTGCCAGCAGGTGGGGACAGGGTAGCACCGGGGAGCTGTTTTTT